This TCR beta chain was obtained from a study of radiation and T cells in renal cell carcinoma. Study-wide results and caveats: Baseline intratumoral clonotype presence is unknown without pretreatment biopsies.

The CDR3 loop spans 13 amino acids. Germline V gene lookup returns CDR1 SEHNR and CDR2 FQNEAQ (reference sequence). V was clipped by 5 bases and J by 2 bases, with 10 bases between them. Documented time point: blood 4 weeks post-SBRT, at nephrectomy. Treatment here: 15 Gy SBRT to primary tumor, nephrectomy 4 weeks later. Generated by immunoSEQ multiplex PCR, the TCRdb table keeps only in-frame clones and is missing some. Here the sample spans roughly 80,000 clones, over 65% being singletons. A few counts support this clone. Antigen specificity is unknown. This specimen was blood, taken from a patient whose treatment included radiotherapy and nephrectomy. The receptor comes from a woman aged 60 to 75 with renal cell carcinoma. The V and J genes are TRBV7-9 and TRBJ2-7, with D possibly matching TRBD2 (5 bases). CDR3 DNA: TGTGCCAGCAGCCGAACTAGGGCCTACGAGCAGTACTTC. Encoded protein: CASSRTRAYEQYF.